These T cell receptor beta chains were read from a single sample in a study of blood T cells in healthy people across ages. MiXCR was run by TCRdb on the 5' RACE reads, yielding one entry per CDR3 protein. The data hold 920,000 or so distinct CDR3 sequences, with more than 40% observed a single time. The material sequenced was blood. The receptors originated from a woman aged 55-69 years in good health. Each CDR3 is given with its conserved first and last residue. D genes are given only for firm matches. Not all rows give a size; the values are once, few, many and, for expanded clones, a class.

D gene: NA
V gene: TRBV6-5
clone size: few
J gene: TRBJ2-5
CDR3 protein: CASSYSNAFETQYF
CDR3 DNA: TGTGCCAGCAGTTACTCGAATGCCTTCGAGACCCAGTACTTC

D gene: NA
V gene: TRBV20-1
clone size: NA
J gene: TRBJ2-1
CDR3 protein: CSAKVQHNEQFF
CDR3 DNA: TGCAGTGCTAAGGTTCAACACAATGAGCAGTTCTTC

D gene: NA
V gene: TRBV29-1
clone size: NA
J gene: TRBJ1-5
CDR3 protein: CSVAGAGNQPQHF
CDR3 DNA: TGCAGCGTTGCAGGGGCTGGCAATCAGCCCCAGCATTTT

D gene: TRBD2
V gene: TRBV5-1
clone size: NA
J gene: TRBJ2-1
CDR3 protein: CASSLLGTSGGNEQFF
CDR3 DNA: TGCGCCAGCAGCTTGCTCGGGACTAGCGGGGGCAATGAGCAGTTCTTC

D gene: NA
V gene: TRBV7-3
clone size: NA
J gene: TRBJ2-3
CDR3 protein: CASSFGPTGDTQYF
CDR3 DNA: TGTGCCAGCAGCTTCGGCCCCACGGGAGATACGCAGTATTTT

D gene: TRBD2
V gene: TRBV28
clone size: NA
J gene: TRBJ2-7
CDR3 protein: CASSRTSGGSYEQYF
CDR3 DNA: TGTGCCAGCAGTCGGACTAGCGGAGGCTCCTACGAGCAGTACTTC

D gene: TRBD1
V gene: TRBV20-1
clone size: NA
J gene: TRBJ2-1
CDR3 protein: CSARGGGTIYNEQFF
CDR3 DNA: TGCAGTGCTAGAGGAGGGGGCACCATCTACAATGAGCAGTTCTTC

D gene: TRBD1
V gene: TRBV9
clone size: NA
J gene: TRBJ2-5
CDR3 protein: CASSVEIDRGRGTQYF
CDR3 DNA: TGTGCCAGCAGCGTAGAGATAGACAGGGGGCGCGGGACCCAGTACTTC

D gene: NA
V gene: TRBV29-1
clone size: NA
J gene: TRBJ1-1
CDR3 protein: CSSGGPYTEAFF
CDR3 DNA: TGCAGCTCCGGAGGGCCCTACACTGAAGCTTTCTTT

D gene: NA
V gene: TRBV2
clone size: few
J gene: TRBJ1-6
CDR3 protein: CASQGPASPLHF
CDR3 DNA: TGTGCCAGCCAGGGACCAGCCTCACCCCTCCACTTT

D gene: TRBD2
V gene: TRBV6-2/TRBV6-3
clone size: NA
J gene: TRBJ2-5
CDR3 protein: CASSYPTSGGETQYF
CDR3 DNA: TGTGCCAGCAGTTACCCAACTAGCGGGGGGGAGACCCAGTACTTC

D gene: NA
V gene: TRBV9
clone size: few
J gene: TRBJ2-5
CDR3 protein: CASSSNSHQETQYF
CDR3 DNA: TGTGCCAGCAGCTCAAACTCACATCAAGAGACCCAGTACTTC

D gene: TRBD1
V gene: TRBV29-1
clone size: few
J gene: TRBJ2-7
CDR3 protein: CSVEQTGGVEQYF
CDR3 DNA: TGCAGCGTTGAACAGACAGGGGGGGTCGAGCAGTACTTC

D gene: NA
V gene: TRBV20-1
clone size: NA
J gene: TRBJ1-5
CDR3 protein: CSAREGGQGRQPQHF
CDR3 DNA: TGCAGTGCTAGAGAGGGCGGGCAGGGGCGGCAGCCCCAGCATTTT

D gene: NA
V gene: TRBV10-3
clone size: NA
J gene: TRBJ2-3
CDR3 protein: CASQYRDSTDTQYF
CDR3 DNA: TGTGCCAGCCAATACAGGGATAGCACAGATACGCAGTATTTT

D gene: TRBD2
V gene: TRBV7-9
clone size: few
J gene: TRBJ2-1
CDR3 protein: CASSLSAQREVNEQFF
CDR3 DNA: TGTGCCAGCAGCTTATCGGCCCAGCGGGAGGTAAATGAGCAGTTCTTC

D gene: NA
V gene: TRBV9
clone size: NA
J gene: TRBJ2-7
CDR3 protein: CASSSSLDYEQYF
CDR3 DNA: TGTGCCAGCAGCTCGTCGTTGGACTACGAGCAGTACTTC

D gene: NA
V gene: TRBV20-1
clone size: NA
J gene: TRBJ2-4
CDR3 protein: CSARVGGINIQYF
CDR3 DNA: TGCAGTGCTAGAGTTGGGGGGATAAACATTCAGTACTTC

D gene: TRBD2
V gene: TRBV6-1
clone size: NA
J gene: TRBJ2-1
CDR3 protein: CASSHPTSGMDSSYNEQFF
CDR3 DNA: TGTGCCAGCAGCCATCCGACTAGCGGGATGGATAGCTCCTACAATGAGCAGTTCTTC

D gene: NA
V gene: TRBV7-2
clone size: few
J gene: TRBJ2-1
CDR3 protein: CASSFIASSYNEQFF
CDR3 DNA: TGTGCCAGCAGTTTCATAGCGAGTTCCTACAATGAGCAGTTCTTC

D gene: TRBD1
V gene: TRBV28
clone size: NA
J gene: TRBJ1-2
CDR3 protein: CASSTGQLNGYTF
CDR3 DNA: TGTGCCAGCAGTACGGGACAGCTGAATGGCTACACCTTC

D gene: TRBD2
V gene: TRBV6-2/TRBV6-3
clone size: NA
J gene: TRBJ2-1
CDR3 protein: CASSRLAGGYNGQFF
CDR3 DNA: TGTGCCAGCAGTAGGTTAGCGGGAGGGTACAATGGGCAGTTCTTC

D gene: NA
V gene: TRBV7-2
clone size: few
J gene: TRBJ2-1
CDR3 protein: CASSLRLAQDEQFF
CDR3 DNA: TGTGCCAGCAGCTTACGGCTAGCTCAGGATGAGCAGTTCTTC

D gene: TRBD1
V gene: TRBV27
clone size: NA
J gene: TRBJ2-3
CDR3 protein: CASSGQGGLTDTQYF
CDR3 DNA: TGTGCCAGCAGTGGACAGGGCGGTTTAACAGATACGCAGTATTTT

D gene: TRBD1
V gene: TRBV20-1
clone size: few
J gene: TRBJ2-7
CDR3 protein: CSARDRDRGSYEQYF
CDR3 DNA: TGCAGTGCTAGAGATAGGGACAGGGGCTCCTACGAGCAGTACTTC

D gene: NA
V gene: TRBV4-2
clone size: NA
J gene: TRBJ1-4
CDR3 protein: CASSQDPVSGSASTNEKLFF
CDR3 DNA: TGTGCCAGCAGCCAAGATCCAGTGTCAGGGTCTGCTTCAACTAATGAAAAACTGTTTTTT

D gene: NA
V gene: TRBV9
clone size: NA
J gene: TRBJ2-7
CDR3 protein: CASSVGSKGVYEQYF
CDR3 DNA: TGTGCCAGCAGCGTAGGAAGTAAGGGTGTATACGAGCAGTACTTC

D gene: NA
V gene: TRBV6-5
clone size: NA
J gene: TRBJ2-3
CDR3 protein: CASGEGGTDTQYF
CDR3 DNA: TGTGCCAGCGGCGAAGGGGGCACAGATACGCAGTATTTT

D gene: NA
V gene: TRBV7-8
clone size: many
J gene: TRBJ2-5
CDR3 protein: CASSFWMGQETQYF
CDR3 DNA: TGTGCCAGCAGCTTCTGGATGGGTCAAGAGACCCAGTACTTC